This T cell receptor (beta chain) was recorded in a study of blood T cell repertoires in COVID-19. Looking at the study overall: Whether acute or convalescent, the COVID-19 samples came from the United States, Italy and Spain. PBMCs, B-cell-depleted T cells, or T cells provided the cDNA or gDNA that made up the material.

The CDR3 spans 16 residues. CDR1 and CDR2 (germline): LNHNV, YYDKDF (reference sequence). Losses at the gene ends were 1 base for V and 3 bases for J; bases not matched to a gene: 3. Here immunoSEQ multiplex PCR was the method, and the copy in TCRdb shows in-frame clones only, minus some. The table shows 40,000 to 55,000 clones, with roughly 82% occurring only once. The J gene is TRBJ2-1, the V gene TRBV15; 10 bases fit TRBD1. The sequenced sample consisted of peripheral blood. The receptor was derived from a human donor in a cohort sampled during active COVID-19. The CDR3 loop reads CATSRARDRGYNEQFF. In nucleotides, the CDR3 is TGTGCCACCAGCAGAGCCCGGGACAGGGGCTACAATGAGCAGTTCTTC.